These 23 T cell receptor beta chains were all obtained from the same sample, sequenced in a study of blood T cell repertoires in COVID-19. The assay was immunoSEQ multiplex PCR, and TCRdb's table has in-frame clones only and misses some. The table records 60,000 to 70,000 clones, roughly 83% of them present only once. Specimen: peripheral blood. These receptors all stem from a man aged 45-60 years with active COVID-19.

The rearrangement uses TRBV6-5 and TRBJ1-2, with D perhaps TRBD1 (6 bases). CDR1 is MNHEY and CDR2 is SVGAGI in the germline V gene. V lost 2 bases and J lost 8, with 18 bases in between. This CDR3 is 15 amino acids long. The CDR3: CASSYGGDMRMGYTF. CDR3 DNA sequence: TGTGCCAGCAGTTACGGGGGGGACATGAGGATGGGCTACACCTTC.

This clone was seen only a few times. This chain uses TRBV2 with TRBJ2-2, with D perhaps matching TRBD2 (6 bases). The CDR3 is 17 residues long. The V gene's germline CDR1 is SNHLY and CDR2 FYNNEI. V dropped 3 bases and J dropped 5 bases, with 19 bases sitting between them. CDR3 region: CASSEFGGGARTGELFF. DNA of the CDR3: TGTGCCAGCAGTGAGTTCGGCGGAGGGGCGAGGACCGGGGAGCTGTTTTTT.

The genes are TRBV18 and TRBJ2-7, with 7 nucleotides matching TRBD2. Germline-derived CDR1 and CDR2 are KGHSH and LQKENI. CDR3 size: 15 residues. The V and J ends lost 5 bases and 1 base, in that order; junction bases with no gene match: 8. This chain's CDR3 is CASSRGWGGSYEQYF. In DNA form, the CDR3 reads TGTGCCAGCTCAAGGGGCTGGGGGGGGTCCTACGAGCAGTACTTC.

The chain joins TRBV4-3 to TRBJ2-1; TRBD2 agrees at 11 bases. Germline CDR1 reads LGHNA; CDR2 reads YSLEER. After removal of 0 bases from V and 0 bases from J, the junction contained 7 bases not matched to a gene. The CDR3 is 19 amino acids. CDR3 region: CASSQESLAGATSYNEQFF. CDR3 coding DNA: TGCGCCAGCAGCCAAGAATCACTAGCGGGGGCTACCTCCTACAATGAGCAGTTCTTC.

The V call is TRBV6-5, the J call TRBJ1-2; 10 bases match TRBD1. V was pared by 5 bases and J by 6 bases, with 9 bases of the junction left unmatched. The CDR3 contains 15 residues. Germline CDR1 reads MNHEY; CDR2 reads SVGAGI. In DNA form, the CDR3 reads TGTGCCAGCAGTCTCCACGGGACAGGGGTGGATGGCTACACCTTC. Amino acids: CASSLHGTGVDGYTF.

This rearrangement joins TRBV3-1 (or the pseudogene TRBV3-2) to TRBJ2-7, with 7 bases matching TRBD1. The CDR3 has 15 residues. After removal of 4 bases from V and 0 bases from J, the junction contained 6 bases not matched to a gene. Germline loops: CDR1 LGHDT, CDR2 YNNKEL (reference sequence). The CDR3 reads CASSRGQDPSYEQYF. The CDR3 region has the DNA TGTGCCAGCAGCCGCGGACAGGACCCCTCCTACGAGCAGTACTTC.

The chain joins TRBV9 to TRBJ2-1, with 8 bases matching TRBD2. The ends lost 0 bases at V and 0 bases at J; junction bases unmatched: 5. CDR1 is SGDLS and CDR2 is YYNGEE in the germline V gene. The CDR3 sequence is 17 residues long. The CDR3 nucleotides read TGTGCCAGCAGCGTAGGCGGGGGGAGTAGCTCCTACAATGAGCAGTTCTTC. Its translation: CASSVGGGSSSYNEQFF.

V usage is TRBV9 and J usage is TRBJ1-3; D gene ambiguous. The CDR3 contains 16 residues. V gave up 0 bases and J gave up 0 bases, with 10 bases separating them. CDR1 SGDLS and CDR2 YYNGEE come from the germline V gene. The CDR3 DNA is TGTGCCAGCAGCGTAGGCGGGGTCCTCTCTGGAAACACCATATATTTT. Its protein product is CASSVGGVLSGNTIYF. The variable domain in full, with the rest retrieved from reference TRBV9 and TRBJ1-3, is DSGVTQTPKHLITATGQRVTLRCSPRSGDLSVYWYQQSLDQGLQFLIQYYNGEERAKGNILERFSAQQFPDLHSELNLSSLELGDSALYFCASSVGGVLSGNTIYFGEGSWLTVV.

The chain combines TRBV6-5 with TRBJ1-5; the D is unclear. CDR1 is MNHEY, CDR2 SVGAGI, per germline. The CDR3 is made up of 15 amino acids. V lost 6 bases to trimming and J lost 2 bases, with 14 bases between them. In DNA, the CDR3 is TGTGCCAGCAGGAGGGAGCCGGACGGCAATCAGCCCCAGCATTTT. This translates into CASRREPDGNQPQHF.

The CDR3 here is CASSYAGEGAFF. The CDR3 region has the DNA TGTGCCAGCAGTTACGCAGGGGAGGGAGCTTTCTTT. The chain joins TRBV6-6 to TRBJ1-1; the D gene is possibly TRBD1 (6 bases). This CDR3 is 12 amino acids long. The germline gives CDR1 MNHNY, CDR2 SVGAGI (reference sequence). Trimming cost V 2 bases and J 10 bases, with 11 bases left between them.

The rearrangement links TRBV3-1 (or the pseudogene TRBV3-2) to TRBJ1-2; no definite D call. This CDR3 has 14 residues. Germline V gene data show CDR1 as LGHDT and CDR2 as YNNKEL (reference sequence). V lost 4 bases and J 8 bases, leaving 17 bases between the germline ends. CDR3 protein: CASSPGSPYAGYTF. CDR3 nucleotides: TGTGCCAGCAGCCCCGGGTCACCCTATGCGGGCTACACCTTC.

The CDR3 spells CASSQGPGSNQPQHF. The DNA of the CDR3 is TGCGCCAGCAGCCAAGGTCCGGGTTCCAATCAGCCCCAGCATTTT. This sequence joins TRBV4-3 and TRBJ1-5; D uncertain. V lost 1 base and J lost 3, with 10 bases in between. This CDR3 region has 15 residues. The germline V gene has CDR1 LGHNA and CDR2 YSLEER.

The genes are TRBV7-9 and TRBJ2-1; possible D gene TRBD1, 6 bases. Looked up from germline, CDR1 is SEHNR and CDR2 is FQNEAQ (reference sequence). CDR3 length: 14 residues. The V end was cut by 10 bases, the J end by 6 bases, with 19 bases between. As DNA, the CDR3 is TGTGCCATCCCGGTCGGGCAGGGGATCAATGAGCAGTTCTTC. This gives the protein CAIPVGQGINEQFF.

This clone was recorded only once. The chain carries TRBV25-1 and TRBJ1-1; D ambiguous. CDR3 length equals 12 residues. V dropped 1 base and J dropped 9 bases, with 9 bases sitting between them. Germline CDR1 and CDR2: MGHDK and SYGVNS. The CDR3 region has the DNA TGTGCCAGCAGTGAATCCTCTAAAAAAGCTTTCTTT. This codes for CASSESSKKAFF.

The gene calls are TRBV15 and TRBJ1-3; D is ambiguous. CDR1 LNHNV and CDR2 YYDKDF come from the germline V gene (reference sequence). The CDR3 sequence is 15 residues long. Between the trimmed V and J ends, which lost 3 bases and 0 bases, there was a span of 9 bases. The CDR3 here is CATSSRGDSGNTIYF. For the CDR3, the DNA is TGTGCCACCAGCAGTCGCGGGGACTCTGGAAACACCATATATTTT.

This chain joins TRBV3-1 (or the pseudogene TRBV3-2) and TRBJ2-7; TRBD1 matches 12 bases. CDR1 and CDR2 (germline): LGHDT, YNNKEL (reference sequence). CDR3 length: 18 amino acids. J gave up 2 bases and V 3 bases, and 11 bases lay outside the gene matches. The CDR3 loop is CASSQRGTGGRRTYEQYF. Here the CDR3 DNA reads TGTGCCAGCAGCCAGAGAGGGACAGGGGGCCGACGGACCTACGAGCAGTACTTC.

The chain's CDR3 is CASSQDGLAGGETQYF. The CDR3 bases are TGCGCCAGCAGCCAAGACGGGCTAGCGGGAGGAGAGACCCAGTACTTC. This rearrangement joins TRBV4-1 to TRBJ2-5; TRBD2 matches at 11 bases. This CDR3 spans 16 amino acids. The junction had 4 bases not matched to a gene; V was cut back by 0 bases and J by 4 bases. CDR1 and CDR2 (germline): MGHRA, YSYEKL.

This clone occurred once. The chain is built from TRBV5-1 and TRBJ2-1, with TRBD1 matching over 12 bases. This CDR3 has 16 residues. V was pared by 5 bases and J by 9 bases, with 12 bases of the junction left unmatched. CDR1 is SGHRS, CDR2 YFSETQ, per germline. DNA of the CDR3: TGCGCCAGCAGGATGGGGTTGGGACAGGGGGCAGGTGAGCAGTTCTTC. Encoded protein: CASRMGLGQGAGEQFF.

The V call is TRBV19, the J call TRBJ2-1; D is possibly TRBD2 (5 bases). Between the trimmed V and J ends, which lost 3 bases and 7 bases, there was a span of 7 bases. This CDR3 contains 12 residues. Germline assignment: CDR1 LNHDA and CDR2 SQIVND (reference sequence). CDR3 protein: CASSIGGNEQFF. The CDR3 bases are TGTGCCAGTAGTATTGGCGGGAATGAGCAGTTCTTC.

V is TRBV19 and J is TRBJ1-2; D possibly corresponds to TRBD1 (6 bases). The V end lost 1 base, the J end lost 3 bases, and 9 bases lay between the germline ends. The CDR3 runs 14 residues. Germline CDR1 is LNHDA and CDR2 is SQIVND (reference sequence). The CDR3 is CASSIVGGHYGYTF. CDR3 nucleotide sequence: TGTGCCAGTAGTATAGTCGGGGGGCACTATGGCTACACCTTC.

The chain carries TRBV29-1 and TRBJ2-3; TRBD1 matches 12 bases. The CDR3 spans 15 residues. CDR1 SQVTM and CDR2 ANQGSEA come from the germline V gene. V dropped 3 bases and J dropped 4; count of bases not matched to a gene: 5. The CDR3 loop reads CSVDEGTGGADTQYF. The CDR3 DNA is TGCAGCGTTGATGAAGGGACAGGGGGCGCAGATACGCAGTATTTT.

The chain employs TRBV5-1 and TRBJ2-4; 7 positions agree with TRBD1. The germline gives CDR1 SGHRS, CDR2 YFSETQ. V trimming: 3 bases; J trimming: 5 bases; junction bases outside the gene matches: 11. This CDR3 region has 16 residues. For the CDR3, the DNA is TGCGCCAGCAGCTGGGCTAAGGGGGCTCGTGAAAACATTCAGTACTTC. Protein sequence: CASSWAKGARENIQYF.

This chain uses TRBV11-2 with TRBJ2-3, with TRBD1 matching 7 bases. The CDR3 length is 17 residues. J lost 0 bases, V lost 0 bases, and 6 bases had no gene match. Per the germline V gene, CDR1 is SGHAT and CDR2 is FQNNGV. CDR3 in amino acids: CASSLEGRGLSTDTQYF. CDR3 coding DNA: TGTGCCAGCAGCTTAGAGGGTAGGGGGCTAAGCACAGATACGCAGTATTTT.